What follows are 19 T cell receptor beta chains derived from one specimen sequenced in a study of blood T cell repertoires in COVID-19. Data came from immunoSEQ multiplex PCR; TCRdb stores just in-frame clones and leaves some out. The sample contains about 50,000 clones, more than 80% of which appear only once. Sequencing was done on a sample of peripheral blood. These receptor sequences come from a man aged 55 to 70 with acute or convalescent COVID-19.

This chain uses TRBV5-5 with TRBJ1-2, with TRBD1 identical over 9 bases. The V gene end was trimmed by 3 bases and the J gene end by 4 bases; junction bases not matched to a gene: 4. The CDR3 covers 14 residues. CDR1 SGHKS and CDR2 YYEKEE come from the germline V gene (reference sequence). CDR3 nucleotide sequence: TGTGCCAGCAGCTCTCCGGGACAGGGCTATGGCTACACCTTC. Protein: CASSSPGQGYGYTF.

CDR3 protein: CASSMEGYDEKLFF. CDR3 sequence (DNA): TGTGCCAGTAGTATGGAGGGGTATGATGAAAAACTGTTTTTT. This chain links TRBV19 with TRBJ1-4; D is perhaps TRBD1 (5 bases). Deletions cut 3 bases from V and 6 bases from J, with 11 bases between. The germline gives CDR1 LNHDA, CDR2 SQIVND (reference sequence). The CDR3 covers 14 residues. Full variable domain (outside the CDR3, taken from reference TRBV19 and TRBJ1-4): DGGITQSPKYLFRKEGQNVTLSCEQNLNHDAMYWYRQDPGQGLRLIYYSQIVNDFQKGDIAEGYSVSREKKESFPLTVTSAQKNPTAFYLCASSMEGYDEKLFFGSGTQLSVL.

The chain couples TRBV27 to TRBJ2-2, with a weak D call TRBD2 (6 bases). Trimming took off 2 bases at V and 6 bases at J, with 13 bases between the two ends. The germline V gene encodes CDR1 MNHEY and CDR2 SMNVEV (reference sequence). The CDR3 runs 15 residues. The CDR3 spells CASSLGGGGSGELFF. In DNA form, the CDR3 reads TGTGCCAGCAGTTTAGGTGGGGGAGGTTCCGGGGAGCTGTTTTTT.

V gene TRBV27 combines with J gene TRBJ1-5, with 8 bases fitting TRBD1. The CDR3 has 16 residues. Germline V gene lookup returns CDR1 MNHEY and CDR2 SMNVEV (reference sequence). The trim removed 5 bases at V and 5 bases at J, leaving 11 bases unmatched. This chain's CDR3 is CASSLSGQGVYQPQHF. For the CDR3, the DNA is TGTGCCAGCAGTCTTTCAGGACAGGGCGTTTATCAGCCCCAGCATTTT.

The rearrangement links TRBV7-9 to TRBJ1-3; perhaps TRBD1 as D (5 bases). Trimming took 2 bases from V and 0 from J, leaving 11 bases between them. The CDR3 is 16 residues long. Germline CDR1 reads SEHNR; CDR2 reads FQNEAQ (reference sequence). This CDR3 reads CASSLQGTSSGNTIYF. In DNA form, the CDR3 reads TGTGCCAGCAGCTTACAAGGGACTAGCTCTGGAAACACCATATATTTT.

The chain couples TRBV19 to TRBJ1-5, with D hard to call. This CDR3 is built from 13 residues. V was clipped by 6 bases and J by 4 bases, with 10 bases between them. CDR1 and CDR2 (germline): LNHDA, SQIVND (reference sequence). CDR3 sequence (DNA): TGTGCCAGTAGATCAGGAGGGAATCAGCCCCAGCATTTT. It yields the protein CASRSGGNQPQHF.

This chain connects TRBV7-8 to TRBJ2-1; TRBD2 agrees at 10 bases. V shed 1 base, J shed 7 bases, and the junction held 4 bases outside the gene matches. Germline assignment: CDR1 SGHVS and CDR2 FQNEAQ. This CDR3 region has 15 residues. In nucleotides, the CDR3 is TGTGCCAGCAGCTTAGGGACTAGCGGTGGGAATGAGCAGTTCTTC. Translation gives CASSLGTSGGNEQFF.

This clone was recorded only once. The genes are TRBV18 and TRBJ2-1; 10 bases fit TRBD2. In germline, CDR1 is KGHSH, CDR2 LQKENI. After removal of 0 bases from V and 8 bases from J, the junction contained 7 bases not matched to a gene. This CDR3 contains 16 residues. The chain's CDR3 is CASSPPSGGAVYEQFF. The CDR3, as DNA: TGTGCCAGCTCACCACCGAGCGGGGGGGCGGTCTATGAGCAGTTCTTC.

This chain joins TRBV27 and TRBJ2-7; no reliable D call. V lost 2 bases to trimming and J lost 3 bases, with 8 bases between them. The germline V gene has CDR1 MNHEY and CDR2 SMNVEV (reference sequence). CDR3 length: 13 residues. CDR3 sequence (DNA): TGTGCCAGCAGTTTAGGCCCTGACTACGAGCAGTACTTC. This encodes CASSLGPDYEQYF.

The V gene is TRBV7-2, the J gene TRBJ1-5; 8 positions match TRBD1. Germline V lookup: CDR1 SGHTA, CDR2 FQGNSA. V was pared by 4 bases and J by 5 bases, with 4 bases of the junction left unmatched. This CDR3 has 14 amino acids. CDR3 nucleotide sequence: TGTGCCAGCAGCTCCGGACAGGGACATCAGCCCCAGCATTTT. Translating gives CASSSGQGHQPQHF.

The CDR3 DNA is TGTGCCAGCAGGGAAGGACAGTTCAATGAAAAACTGTTTTTT. Amino acid sequence: CASREGQFNEKLFF. V gene TRBV28 combines with J gene TRBJ1-4, with D tentatively TRBD1 (6 bases). The germline V gene encodes CDR1 MDHEN and CDR2 SYDVKM. The CDR3 has 14 amino acids. Trimming removed 6 bases at V and 5 bases at J, with 13 bases between. Full variable domain (remainder filled in from reference TRBV28 and TRBJ1-4): DVKVTQSSRYLVKRTGEKVFLECVQDMDHENMFWYRQDPGLGLRLIYFSYDVKMKEKGDIPEGYSVSREKKERFSLILESASTNQTSMYLCASREGQFNEKLFFGSGTQLSVL.

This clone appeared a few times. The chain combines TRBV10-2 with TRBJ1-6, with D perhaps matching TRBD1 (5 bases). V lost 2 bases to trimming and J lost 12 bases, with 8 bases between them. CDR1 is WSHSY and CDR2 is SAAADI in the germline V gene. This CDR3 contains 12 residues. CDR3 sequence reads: CASSEAQGPLHF. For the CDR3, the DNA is TGCGCCAGCAGTGAGGCCCAGGGACCCCTCCACTTT.

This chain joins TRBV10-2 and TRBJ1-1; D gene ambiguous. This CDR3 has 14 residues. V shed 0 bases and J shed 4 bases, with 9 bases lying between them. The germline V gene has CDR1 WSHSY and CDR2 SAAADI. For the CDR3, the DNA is TGCGCCAGCAGTGAGTCGAGTAGAATCACTGAAGCTTTCTTT. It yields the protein CASSESSRITEAFF.

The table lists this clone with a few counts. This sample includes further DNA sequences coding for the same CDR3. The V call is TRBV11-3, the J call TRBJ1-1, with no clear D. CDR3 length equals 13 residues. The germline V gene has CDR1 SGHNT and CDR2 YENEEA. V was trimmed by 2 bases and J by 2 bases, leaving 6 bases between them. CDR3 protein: CASSLQANTEAFF. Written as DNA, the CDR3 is TGTGCCAGCAGCTTACAGGCCAACACTGAAGCTTTCTTT.

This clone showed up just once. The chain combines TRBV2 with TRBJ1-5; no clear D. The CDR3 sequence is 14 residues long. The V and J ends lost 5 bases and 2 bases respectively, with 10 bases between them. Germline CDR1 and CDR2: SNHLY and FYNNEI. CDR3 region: CASSSNTGNQPQHF. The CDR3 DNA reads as TGTGCCAGCAGTTCGAACACCGGCAATCAGCCCCAGCATTTT.

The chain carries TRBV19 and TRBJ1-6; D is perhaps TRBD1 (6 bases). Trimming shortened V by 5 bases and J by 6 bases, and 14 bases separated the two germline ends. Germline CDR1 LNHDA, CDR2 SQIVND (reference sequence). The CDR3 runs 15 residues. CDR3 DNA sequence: TGTGCCAGTAGTTTCAACAGGGATCTTAATTCACCCCTCCACTTT. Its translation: CASSFNRDLNSPLHF.

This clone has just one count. The CDR3 DNA is TGTGCCAGCAGCTTAGTGGGGGGTCACAATGAGCAGTTCTTC. Protein product: CASSLVGGHNEQFF. The chain has TRBV7-8 and TRBJ2-1, with D possibly TRBD2 on 6 matching bases. Germline V gene sequence: CDR1 SGHVS, CDR2 FQNEAQ. There are 14 residues in the CDR3. Deletions cut 1 base from V and 5 bases from J, with 9 bases between.

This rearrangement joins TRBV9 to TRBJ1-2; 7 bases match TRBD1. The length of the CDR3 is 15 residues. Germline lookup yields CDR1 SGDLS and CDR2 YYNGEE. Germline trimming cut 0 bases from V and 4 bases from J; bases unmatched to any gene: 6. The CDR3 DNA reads TGTGCCAGCAGCGTAGCCGACAGGGAGAGCTATGGCTACACCTTC. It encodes CASSVADRESYGYTF.

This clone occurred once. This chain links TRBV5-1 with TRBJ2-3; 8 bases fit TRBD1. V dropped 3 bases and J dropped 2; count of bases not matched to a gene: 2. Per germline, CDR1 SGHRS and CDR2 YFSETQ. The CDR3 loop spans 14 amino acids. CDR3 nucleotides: TGCGCCAGCAGCTCGGGACAGGACACAGATACGCAGTATTTT. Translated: CASSSGQDTDTQYF.